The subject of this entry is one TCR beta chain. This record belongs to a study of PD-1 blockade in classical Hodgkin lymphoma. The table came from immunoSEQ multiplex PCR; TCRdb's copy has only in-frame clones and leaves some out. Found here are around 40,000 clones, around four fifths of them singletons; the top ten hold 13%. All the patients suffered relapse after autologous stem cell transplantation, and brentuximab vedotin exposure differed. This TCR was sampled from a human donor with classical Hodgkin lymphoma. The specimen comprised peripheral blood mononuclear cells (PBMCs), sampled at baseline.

CDR3: CASQDGYNSPLHF. The DNA for the CDR3 is TGTGCCAGCCAGGACGGCTATAATTCACCCCTCCACTTT. This chain links TRBV6-1 with TRBJ1-6; no clear D. V lost 8 bases and J 3 bases, leaving 8 bases between the germline ends. The germline V gene has CDR1 MNHNS and CDR2 SASEGT. The CDR3 is made up of 13 amino acids.